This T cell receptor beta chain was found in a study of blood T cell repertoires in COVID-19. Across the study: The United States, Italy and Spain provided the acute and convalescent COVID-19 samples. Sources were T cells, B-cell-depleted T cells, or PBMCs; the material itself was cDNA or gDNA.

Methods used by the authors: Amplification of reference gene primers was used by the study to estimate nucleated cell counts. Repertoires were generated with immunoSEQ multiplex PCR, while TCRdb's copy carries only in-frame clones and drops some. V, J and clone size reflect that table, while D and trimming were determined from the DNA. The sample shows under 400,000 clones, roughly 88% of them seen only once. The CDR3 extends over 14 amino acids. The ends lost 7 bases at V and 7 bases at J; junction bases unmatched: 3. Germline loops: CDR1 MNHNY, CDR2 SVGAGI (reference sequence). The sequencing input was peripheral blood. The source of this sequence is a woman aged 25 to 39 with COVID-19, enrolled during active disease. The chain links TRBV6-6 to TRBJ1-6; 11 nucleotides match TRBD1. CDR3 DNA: TGTGCCAGCACCAGGGACAGGGGGAATTCACCCCTCCACTTT. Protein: CASTRDRGNSPLHF.